This passage covers 30 T cell receptor beta chains from one sample sequenced in a study of shared clonotypes between healthy human individuals. Clones were sequenced by immunoSEQ multiplex PCR, and TCRdb holds only the in-frame ones, with some missing. This table holds under 2.5 million clones, around 92% found once. Sequenced: naive CD4+ T cells from PBMCs. The sample's subset: CD45RA+ positively selected. These receptor sequences come from a man in his late teens or twenties in good health. Some clones in this sample may be carry-over from other donors' samples.

The chain recombines TRBV27 with TRBJ2-3, with D maybe TRBD2 (6 bases). This CDR3 has 17 amino acids. The ends were cut back, 0 bases at V and 6 bases at J, with 19 bases in the middle. Germline V gene data show CDR1 as MNHEY and CDR2 as SMNVEV (reference sequence). The CDR3 sequence is CASSLSIRAGRADTQYF. CDR3 DNA sequence: TGTGCCAGCAGTTTATCGATTCGGGCGGGACGTGCCGATACGCAGTATTTT.

The J gene is TRBJ1-2, the V gene TRBV2; D gene ambiguous. There are 15 residues in the CDR3. The germline CDR1 and CDR2 sequences are SNHLY and FYNNEI. V dropped 1 base and J dropped 0 bases, with 9 bases sitting between them. The CDR3 bases are TGTGCCAGCAGTGAAGGAGTCAGGACTAACTATGGCTACACCTTC. Encoded protein: CASSEGVRTNYGYTF.

The chain links TRBV7-9 to TRBJ2-3; D remains ambiguous. Per the germline V gene, CDR1 is SEHNR and CDR2 is FQNEAQ (reference sequence). The CDR3 runs 14 residues. With 5 bases removed from V and 4 bases from J, the gap between germline ends came to 13 bases. For the CDR3, the DNA is TGTGCCAGCAGCCCGCCGGCGGTCCCAGATACGCAGTATTTT. Translating it yields CASSPPAVPDTQYF.

The chain recombines TRBV5-1 with TRBJ2-5; 10 bases map to TRBD2. Trimming cost V 4 bases and J 5 bases; bases outside gene matches: 8. CDR3 size: 15 residues. Germline V gene lookup returns CDR1 SGHRS and CDR2 YFSETQ. In DNA, the CDR3 is TGCGCCAGCAGCACAATGACTAGCGGGTCGGAGACCCAGTACTTC. It yields the protein CASSTMTSGSETQYF.

The chain joins TRBV2 to TRBJ2-3; D gene ambiguous. The V gene lost 8 bases and the J gene lost 3 bases, with 9 bases spanning the gap. The CDR3 is 12 residues long. Per germline, CDR1 SNHLY and CDR2 FYNNEI. This CDR3 reads CASGVGTDTQYF. In DNA, the CDR3 is TGTGCCAGCGGGGTTGGGACAGATACGCAGTATTTT.

V gene TRBV15 combines with J gene TRBJ2-1; D is possibly TRBD1 or TRBD2 (5 bases each). Trimming removed 5 bases from V and 0 bases from J, with 11 bases in between. The germline gives CDR1 LNHNV, CDR2 YYDKDF (reference sequence). CDR3 size: 15 residues. CDR3 DNA: TGTGCCACCAGCTGGGACCTAAGCTCCTACAATGAGCAGTTCTTC. It yields the protein CATSWDLSSYNEQFF.

V and J are TRBV19 and TRBJ1-2; D not certain. Deletions cut 5 bases from V and 0 bases from J, with 10 bases between. The CDR3 totals 14 residues. Germline V gives CDR1 LNHDA, CDR2 SQIVND (reference sequence). The CDR3 DNA reads TGTGCCAGTAGTCCCCAAGCGGCTAACTATGGCTACACCTTC. Its translation is CASSPQAANYGYTF.

This clone was observed once. The CDR3 nucleotides read TGCGCCAGCAGCTTGGTGTCAGGGGCGAATGCCGGGGAGCTGTTTTTT. It yields the protein CASSLVSGANAGELFF. The V gene is TRBV5-1, the J gene TRBJ2-2; D is perhaps TRBD1 (6 bases). V dropped 0 bases and J dropped 6 bases, with 15 bases sitting between them. The CDR3 loop spans 16 amino acids. Germline loops: CDR1 SGHRS, CDR2 YFSETQ.

V is TRBV5-1 and J is TRBJ1-1; D is unresolved. The CDR3 contains 14 residues. Germline loops: CDR1 SGHRS, CDR2 YFSETQ. V gave up 8 bases and J gave up 0 bases, with 14 bases separating them. The CDR3 nucleotides read TGCGCCAGTAAAAGGGAGACCTTGAACACTGAAGCTTTCTTT. This translates into CASKRETLNTEAFF.

J is TRBJ2-5 and V is TRBV28; D is possibly TRBD2 (5 bases). The ends were cut back, 6 bases at V and 1 base at J, with 15 bases in the middle. This CDR3 is 15 amino acids long. CDR1 and CDR2 from the germline V gene are MDHEN and SYDVKM. The CDR3 sequence: CASSPTGTGQETQYF. CDR3 bases: TGTGCCAGCAGCCCGACGGGAACGGGCCAAGAGACCCAGTACTTC.

The chain carries TRBV29-1 and TRBJ2-1; TRBD1 matches at 7 bases. Germline assignment: CDR1 SQVTM and CDR2 ANQGSEA. With V trimmed by 7 bases and J by 12 bases, 12 bases remained unmatched. This CDR3 is built from 12 residues. The CDR3: CSAPRPGGAQFF. The CDR3 DNA reads as TGCAGCGCCCCCCGGCCAGGGGGTGCGCAGTTCTTC.

CDR3 nucleotide sequence: TGTGCCATCAGTTTGGACAGGGCGAGCAATCAGCCCCAGCATTTT. It yields the protein CAISLDRASNQPQHF. J is TRBJ1-5 and V is TRBV10-3; 8 bases are shared with TRBD1. Germline V gene data show CDR1 as ENHRY and CDR2 as SYGVKD. This CDR3 has 15 residues. Trimming at V came to 5 bases and at J to 1 base, leaving 4 bases not matched to a gene.

This chain connects TRBV7-9 to TRBJ2-1, with 7 positions matching TRBD2. The CDR3 covers 17 residues. Germline loops: CDR1 SEHNR, CDR2 FQNEAQ (reference sequence). Germline trimming cut 7 bases from V and 10 bases from J; bases unmatched to any gene: 22. The CDR3 region has the DNA TGTGCCAGCAACCGGCGGGCTAGCGGCGGCCTACCGGGGGAGCAGTTCTTC. Translation: CASNRRASGGLPGEQFF. The full variable domain, with the rest looked up from reference TRBV7-9 and TRBJ2-1, is DTGVSQNPRHKITKRGQNVTFRCDPISEHNRLYWYRQTLGQGPEFLTYFQNEAQLEKSRLLSDRFSAERPKGSFSTLEIQRTEQGDSAMYLCASNRRASGGLPGEQFFGPGTRLTVL.

This clone was seen just once. CDR3 DNA: TGCAGCGTTGTTCCGGACAGGGGGGACACTGAAGCTTTCTTT. It translates to CSVVPDRGDTEAFF. This chain uses TRBV29-1 with TRBJ1-1; 10 nucleotides agree with TRBD1. This CDR3 contains 14 residues. Looked up from germline, CDR1 is SQVTM and CDR2 is ANQGSEA. The trim removed 4 bases at V and 3 bases at J, leaving 5 bases unmatched.

As regards this clone: Additional DNA sequences in this sample encode the identical CDR3. The chain links TRBV5-1 to TRBJ2-2; D remains ambiguous. The CDR3 has 14 amino acids. Between the trimmed V and J ends, which lost 4 bases and 0 bases, there was a span of 7 bases. Per germline, CDR1 SGHRS and CDR2 YFSETQ. CDR3 nucleotide sequence: TGCGCCAGCAGCCCAGCGACGAACACCGGGGAGCTGTTTTTT. Translation gives CASSPATNTGELFF.

As DNA, the CDR3 is TGTGCCAGCAGTTTAGGAGGGGCCCTACTCAATGAGCAGTTCTTC. Residues: CASSLGGALLNEQFF. The genes are TRBV28 and TRBJ2-1; tentative D call: TRBD2 (6 bases). The CDR3 totals 15 residues. The germline V and J ends were trimmed by 2 bases and 6 bases, with 14 bases remaining between them. Germline CDR1 MDHEN, CDR2 SYDVKM. Combining the CDR3 with reference TRBV28 and TRBJ2-1 gives the whole variable domain DVKVTQSSRYLVKRTGEKVFLECVQDMDHENMFWYRQDPGLGLRLIYFSYDVKMKEKGDIPEGYSVSREKKERFSLILESASTNQTSMYLCASSLGGALLNEQFFGPGTRLTVL.

V gene TRBV19 combines with J gene TRBJ1-3; D may be TRBD1 (6 bases). This CDR3 is 16 amino acids long. The germline V and J ends were trimmed by 5 bases and 0 bases, with 14 bases remaining between them. The germline CDR1 and CDR2 sequences are LNHDA and SQIVND (reference sequence). This chain's CDR3 is CASSVNRDDSGNTIYF. For the CDR3, the DNA is TGTGCCAGTAGTGTCAACAGGGACGACTCTGGAAACACCATATATTTT.

V and J are TRBV5-1 and TRBJ1-2; TRBD1 agrees at 8 bases. Germline trimming cut 4 bases from V and 5 bases from J; bases unmatched to any gene: 7. The V gene's germline CDR1 is SGHRS and CDR2 YFSETQ. The CDR3 length is 14 residues. The CDR3 sequence is CASSAGTGRYGYTF. In DNA, the CDR3 is TGCGCCAGCAGCGCCGGGACAGGTCGGTATGGCTACACCTTC.

The V gene is TRBV18, the J gene TRBJ2-5; D could derive from TRBD1 or TRBD2 (5 bases each). V lost 8 bases to trimming and J lost 3 bases, with 13 bases between them. The CDR3 covers 13 residues. Germline V lookup: CDR1 KGHSH, CDR2 LQKENI. CDR3 coding DNA: TGTGCCAGCGCCTCCCGAGGGGAAGAGACCCAGTACTTC. Its protein is CASASRGEETQYF.

The rearrangement links TRBV10-3 to TRBJ2-7; D ambiguous. V was shortened by 0 bases and J by 6 bases, with 12 bases between the two germline ends. This CDR3 comprises 14 residues. Germline CDR1 reads ENHRY; CDR2 reads SYGVKD. CDR3 sequence (DNA): TGTGCCATCAGTGAGTCGATTGGGTCGGGCGAGCAGTACTTC. The encoded protein is CAISESIGSGEQYF.

J is TRBJ2-1 and V is TRBV2; D ambiguous. Trimming removed 5 bases at V and 4 bases at J, with 6 bases between. This CDR3 has 12 amino acids. The germline V gene encodes CDR1 SNHLY and CDR2 FYNNEI. The CDR3 DNA is TGTGCCAGCAGTTACGGGTACAATGAGCAGTTCTTC. This gives the protein CASSYGYNEQFF.

This chain uses TRBV6-1 with TRBJ2-1, with D possibly being TRBD2 (5 bases). V was clipped by 1 base and J by 10 bases, with 14 bases between them. Germline CDR1 reads MNHNS; CDR2 reads SASEGT. This CDR3 spans 14 amino acids. Written as DNA, the CDR3 is TGTGCCAGCAGTGAAGTCGGGGAAGTGTCGGAGCAGTTCTTC. Its protein product is CASSEVGEVSEQFF.

This clone has a single count. This chain joins TRBV11-2 and TRBJ1-1; 8 nucleotides match TRBD1. The length of the CDR3 is 14 residues. With 5 bases clipped from V and 4 bases from J, the junction kept 6 bases outside the gene matches. Germline CDR1 SGHAT, CDR2 FQNNGV. This CDR3 reads CASSTPRGPTEAFF. For the CDR3, the DNA is TGTGCCAGCAGCACCCCCAGGGGGCCCACTGAAGCTTTCTTT.

The chain is built from TRBV19 and TRBJ1-4; TRBD1 agrees at 8 bases. J lost 4 bases, V lost 8 bases, and 9 bases had no gene match. The length of the CDR3 is 15 residues. Germline V lookup: CDR1 LNHDA, CDR2 SQIVND (reference sequence). The CDR3: CASHPGQGHNEKLFF. In DNA form, the CDR3 reads TGTGCCAGTCATCCCGGACAGGGCCATAATGAAAAACTGTTTTTT.

The chain carries TRBV28 and TRBJ2-7; D could derive from TRBD1 or TRBD2 (5 bases each). CDR1 and CDR2 from the germline V gene are MDHEN and SYDVKM. The V end lost 8 bases, the J end lost 0 bases, and 14 bases lay between the germline ends. The CDR3 covers 14 residues. CDR3 amino acids: CASLSQGRSYEQYF. CDR3 bases: TGTGCCAGCCTCAGCCAGGGACGCTCCTACGAGCAGTACTTC.

The rearrangement links TRBV10-3 to TRBJ1-2; D not certain. CDR1 and CDR2 from the germline V gene are ENHRY and SYGVKD. The length of the CDR3 is 15 residues. V lost 4 bases, J lost 0 bases, and 12 bases lay in between. The CDR3 nucleotides are TGTGCCATCAGTGTTGGCAGTGGGGCTAACTATGGCTACACCTTC. Translated: CAISVGSGANYGYTF.

This clone was detected only once. In the same sample, other DNA sequences code for this CDR3. The chain couples TRBV6-1 to TRBJ2-7; tentative D call: TRBD1 (5 bases). V was trimmed by 2 bases and J by 3 bases, leaving 8 bases between them. CDR1 is MNHNS and CDR2 is SASEGT in the germline V gene. This CDR3 has 13 amino acids. This CDR3 is CASSEQGGYEQYF. The CDR3 nucleotides are TGTGCCAGCAGTGAACAGGGTGGCTACGAGCAGTACTTC.

The rearrangement uses TRBV28 and TRBJ2-3; 9 bases are shared with TRBD2. This CDR3 spans 16 amino acids. CDR1 is MDHEN, CDR2 SYDVKM, per germline. V was pared by 4 bases and J by 7 bases, with 12 bases of the junction left unmatched. CDR3 residues: CASSSPSAGGLYTQYF. In DNA, the CDR3 is TGTGCCAGCAGTTCTCCTTCGGCGGGAGGGCTCTATACGCAGTATTTT.

The V and J genes are TRBV19 and TRBJ2-5; TRBD1 might be the D (6 bases). Trimming cost V 4 bases and J 2 bases, with 11 bases left between them. Germline V CDR1 and CDR2: LNHDA, SQIVND (reference sequence). The CDR3 covers 14 residues. The CDR3 loop is CASSKKTGQETQYF. DNA of the CDR3: TGTGCCAGTAGTAAGAAGACAGGACAAGAGACCCAGTACTTC.

In DNA, the CDR3 is TGTGCCAGCAGCCCGGCAGCAAACACTGAAGCTTTCTTT. Protein sequence: CASSPAANTEAFF. The chain employs TRBV6-8 and TRBJ1-1; D not certain. V lost 6 bases to trimming and J lost 2 bases, with 10 bases between them. Germline V gene sequence: CDR1 MNHGY, CDR2 SAAAGT. CDR3 size: 13 residues.